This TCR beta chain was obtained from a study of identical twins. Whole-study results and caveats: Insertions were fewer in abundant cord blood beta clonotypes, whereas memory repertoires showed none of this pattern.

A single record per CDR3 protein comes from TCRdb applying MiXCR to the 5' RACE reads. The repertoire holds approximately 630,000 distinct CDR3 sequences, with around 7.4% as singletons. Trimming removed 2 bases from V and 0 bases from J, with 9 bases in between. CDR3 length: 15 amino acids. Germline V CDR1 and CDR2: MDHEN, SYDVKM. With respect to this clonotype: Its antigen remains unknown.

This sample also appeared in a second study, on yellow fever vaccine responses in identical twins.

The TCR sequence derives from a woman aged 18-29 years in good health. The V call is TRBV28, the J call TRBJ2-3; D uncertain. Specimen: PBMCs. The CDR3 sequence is CASSLNPTSTDTQYF. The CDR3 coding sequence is TGTGCCAGCAGTTTAAACCCGACTAGCACAGATACGCAGTATTTT.